This T cell receptor beta chain was sequenced during a study of cytomegalovirus exposure and HLA in healthy donors. V lost 4 bases, J lost 5 bases, and 5 bases stayed unmatched. CDR3 length equals 15 residues. Looked up from germline, CDR1 is LNHDA and CDR2 is SQIVND (reference sequence). With 60 Vbeta and 13 Jbeta primers, the PCR was carried out. Sequencing used immunoSEQ multiplex PCR; TCRdb keeps in-frame clones, though not all of them. The top ten hold 1.7% of the sample, which has about 140,000 clones, roughly 85% seen once. Remarks on this clone: Its cognate antigen is unknown.

Findings and caveats of the study: An apparent linkage of common viral pathogens to several of the most significant clusters emerged in a later analysis. It was 150 or so TCR beta chains that were listed as cytomegalovirus-associated. In a later analysis, at a false discovery rate of 0.05, 15,000 to 20,000 TCR beta sequences matched HLA alleles.

The receptor comes from a woman aged 30 to 39 in good health and CMV-seronegative. The rearrangement links TRBV19 to TRBJ2-2; 9 nucleotides align to TRBD2. The specimen sequenced was PBMCs. The chain's CDR3 is CASSSGGARTGELFF. The DNA of the CDR3 is TGTGCCAGTAGTAGCGGGGGGGCGCGAACCGGGGAGCTGTTTTTT.